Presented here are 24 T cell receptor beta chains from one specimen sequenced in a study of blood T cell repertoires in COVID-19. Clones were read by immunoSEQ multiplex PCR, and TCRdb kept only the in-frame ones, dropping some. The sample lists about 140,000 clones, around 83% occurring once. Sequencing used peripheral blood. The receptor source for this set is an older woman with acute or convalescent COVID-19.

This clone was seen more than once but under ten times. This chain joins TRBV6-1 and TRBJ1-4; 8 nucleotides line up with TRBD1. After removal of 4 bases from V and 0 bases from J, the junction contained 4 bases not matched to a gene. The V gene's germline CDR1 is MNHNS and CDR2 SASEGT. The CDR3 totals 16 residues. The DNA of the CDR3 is TGTGCCAGCAGTGGGGACAGGTTTGCAACTAATGAAAAACTGTTTTTT. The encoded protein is CASSGDRFATNEKLFF.

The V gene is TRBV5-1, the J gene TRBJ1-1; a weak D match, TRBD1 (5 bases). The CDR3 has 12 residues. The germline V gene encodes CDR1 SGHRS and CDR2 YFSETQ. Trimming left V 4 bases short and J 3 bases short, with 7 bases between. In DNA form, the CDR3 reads TGCGCCAGCAGCGCGGGGCACACTGAAGCTTTCTTT. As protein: CASSAGHTEAFF.

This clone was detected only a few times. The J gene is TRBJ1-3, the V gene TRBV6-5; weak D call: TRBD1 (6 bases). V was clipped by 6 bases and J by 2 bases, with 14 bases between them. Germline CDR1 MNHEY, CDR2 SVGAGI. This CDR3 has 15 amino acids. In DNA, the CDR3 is TGTGCCAGCAGGCCAGGGACACATGCTGGAAACACCATATATTTT. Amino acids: CASRPGTHAGNTIYF.

The DNA of the CDR3 is TGTGCCAGCAGGACAGGGACAGCTAGCAATCAGCCCCAGCATTTT. Protein sequence: CASRTGTASNQPQHF. V is TRBV6-5 and J is TRBJ1-5; 7 bases are a match to TRBD1. This CDR3 has 15 amino acids. Trimming took 6 bases from V and 0 from J; bases not matched to a gene: 5. Looked up from germline, CDR1 is MNHEY and CDR2 is SVGAGI.

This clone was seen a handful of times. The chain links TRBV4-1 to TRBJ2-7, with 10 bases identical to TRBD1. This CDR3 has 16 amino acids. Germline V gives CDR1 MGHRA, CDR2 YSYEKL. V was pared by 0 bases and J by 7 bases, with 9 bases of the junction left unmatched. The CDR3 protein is CASSQDGRQGAIEQYF. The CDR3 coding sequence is TGCGCCAGCAGCCAAGATGGGAGACAGGGGGCGATTGAGCAGTACTTC.

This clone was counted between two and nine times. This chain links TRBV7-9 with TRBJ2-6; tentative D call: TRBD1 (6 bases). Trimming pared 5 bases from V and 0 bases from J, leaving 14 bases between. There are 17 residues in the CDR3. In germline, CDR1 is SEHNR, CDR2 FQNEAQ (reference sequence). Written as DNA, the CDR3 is TGTGCCAGCAGCCAACGACAGGACAGCTCTGGGGCCAACGTCCTGACTTTC. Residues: CASSQRQDSSGANVLTF. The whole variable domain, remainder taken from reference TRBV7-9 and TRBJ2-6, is DTGVSQNPRHKITKRGQNVTFRCDPISEHNRLYWYRQTLGQGPEFLTYFQNEAQLEKSRLLSDRFSAERPKGSFSTLEIQRTEQGDSAMYLCASSQRQDSSGANVLTFGAGSRLTVL.

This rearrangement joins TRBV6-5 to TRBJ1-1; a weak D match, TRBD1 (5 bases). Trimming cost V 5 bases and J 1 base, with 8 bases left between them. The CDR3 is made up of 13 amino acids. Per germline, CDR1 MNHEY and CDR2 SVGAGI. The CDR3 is CASSRGPNTEAFF. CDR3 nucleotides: TGTGCCAGCAGTAGGGGCCCGAACACTGAAGCTTTCTTT.

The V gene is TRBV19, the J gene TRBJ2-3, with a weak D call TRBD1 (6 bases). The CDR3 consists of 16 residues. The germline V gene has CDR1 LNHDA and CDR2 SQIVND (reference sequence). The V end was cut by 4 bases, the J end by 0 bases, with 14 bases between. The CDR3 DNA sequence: TGTGCCAGTAGTAGCTTGGGGGCTCCTAGCACAGATACGCAGTATTTT. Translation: CASSSLGAPSTDTQYF. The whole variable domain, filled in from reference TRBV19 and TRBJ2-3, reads DGGITQSPKYLFRKEGQNVTLSCEQNLNHDAMYWYRQDPGQGLRLIYYSQIVNDFQKGDIAEGYSVSREKKESFPLTVTSAQKNPTAFYLCASSSLGAPSTDTQYFGPGTRLTVL.

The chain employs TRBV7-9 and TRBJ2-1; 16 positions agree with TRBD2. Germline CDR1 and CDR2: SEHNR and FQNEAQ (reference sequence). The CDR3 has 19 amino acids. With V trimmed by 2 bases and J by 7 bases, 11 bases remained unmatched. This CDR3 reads CASSLPSGTSGGDPNEQFF. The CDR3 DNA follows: TGTGCCAGCAGCTTACCATCCGGGACTAGCGGGGGGGACCCTAATGAGCAGTTCTTC.

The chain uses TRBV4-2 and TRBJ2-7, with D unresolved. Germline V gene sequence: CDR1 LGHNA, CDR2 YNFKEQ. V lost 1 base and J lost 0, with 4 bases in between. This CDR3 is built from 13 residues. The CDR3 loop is CASSQASSYEQYF. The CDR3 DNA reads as TGTGCCAGCAGCCAAGCGAGCTCCTACGAGCAGTACTTC.

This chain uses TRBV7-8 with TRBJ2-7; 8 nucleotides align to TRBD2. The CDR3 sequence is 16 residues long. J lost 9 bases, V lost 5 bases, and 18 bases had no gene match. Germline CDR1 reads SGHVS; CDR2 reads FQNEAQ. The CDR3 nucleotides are TGTGCCAGCAGCCTCACGGGGAGCGGGGGCCTCTCGGGGCAGTACTTC. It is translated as CASSLTGSGGLSGQYF.

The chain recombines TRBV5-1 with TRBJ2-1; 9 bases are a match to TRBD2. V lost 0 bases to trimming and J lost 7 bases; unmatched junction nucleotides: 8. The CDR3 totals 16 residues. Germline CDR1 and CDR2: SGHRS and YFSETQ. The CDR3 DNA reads TGCGCCAGCAGCTTGGAGGCGGGGGGGCGTGGGAATGAGCAGTTCTTC. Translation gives CASSLEAGGRGNEQFF. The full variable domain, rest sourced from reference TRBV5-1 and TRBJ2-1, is KAGVTQTPRYLIKTRGQQVTLSCSPISGHRSVSWYQQTPGQGLQFLFEYFSETQRNKGNFPGRFSGRQFSNSRSEMNVSTLELGDSALYLCASSLEAGGRGNEQFFGPGTRLTVL.

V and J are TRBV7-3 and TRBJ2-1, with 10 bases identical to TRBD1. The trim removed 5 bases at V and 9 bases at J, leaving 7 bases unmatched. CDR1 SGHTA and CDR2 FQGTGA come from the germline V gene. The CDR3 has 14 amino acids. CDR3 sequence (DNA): TGTGCCAGCAGCAGACAGGGGGCGCAGGGTGAGCAGTTCTTC. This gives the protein CASSRQGAQGEQFF.

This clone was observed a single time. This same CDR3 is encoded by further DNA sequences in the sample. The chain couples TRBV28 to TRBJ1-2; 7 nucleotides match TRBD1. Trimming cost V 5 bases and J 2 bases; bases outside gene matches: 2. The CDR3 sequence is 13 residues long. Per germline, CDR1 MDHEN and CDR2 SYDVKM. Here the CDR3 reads CASSLGQNYGYTF. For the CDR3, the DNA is TGTGCCAGCAGTCTGGGACAGAACTATGGCTACACCTTC.

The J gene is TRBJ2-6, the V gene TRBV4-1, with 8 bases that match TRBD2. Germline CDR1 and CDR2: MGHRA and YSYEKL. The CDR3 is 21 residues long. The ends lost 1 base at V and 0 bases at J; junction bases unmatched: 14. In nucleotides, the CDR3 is TGCGCCAGCAGCCAAGCTGGGGATACGGGGGGGCCCTTCTCTGGGGCCAACGTCCTGACTTTC. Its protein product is CASSQAGDTGGPFSGANVLTF.

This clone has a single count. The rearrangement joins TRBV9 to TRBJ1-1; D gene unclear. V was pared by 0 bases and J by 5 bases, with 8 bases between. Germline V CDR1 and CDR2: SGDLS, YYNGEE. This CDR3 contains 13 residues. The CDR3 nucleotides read TGTGCCAGCAGCGTAGTAGAGGGAACTGAAGCTTTCTTT. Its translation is CASSVVEGTEAFF.

In DNA form, the CDR3 reads TGTGCCAGCAGGGAGACAGGGGGACAAGAGACCCAGTACTTC. Translating it yields CASRETGGQETQYF. The chain is built from TRBV3-1 (or the pseudogene TRBV3-2) and TRBJ2-5; 9 nucleotides align to TRBD1. CDR3 size: 14 residues. The germline V gene has CDR1 LGHDT and CDR2 YNNKEL (reference sequence). V shed 6 bases, J shed 2 bases, and the junction held 4 bases outside the gene matches.

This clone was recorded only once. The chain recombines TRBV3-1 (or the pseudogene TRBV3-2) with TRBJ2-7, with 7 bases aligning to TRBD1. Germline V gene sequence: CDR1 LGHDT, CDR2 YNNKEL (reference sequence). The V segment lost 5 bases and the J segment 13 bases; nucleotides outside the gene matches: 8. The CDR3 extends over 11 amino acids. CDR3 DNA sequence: TGTGCCAGCAGCTCCCGGGACAGTGCCTACTTC. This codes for CASSSRDSAYF.

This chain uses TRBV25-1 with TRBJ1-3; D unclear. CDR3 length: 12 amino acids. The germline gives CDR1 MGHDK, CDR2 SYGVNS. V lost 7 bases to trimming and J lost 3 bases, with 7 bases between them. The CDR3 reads CASTRDGNTIYF. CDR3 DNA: TGTGCCAGCACGAGGGATGGAAACACCATATATTTT.

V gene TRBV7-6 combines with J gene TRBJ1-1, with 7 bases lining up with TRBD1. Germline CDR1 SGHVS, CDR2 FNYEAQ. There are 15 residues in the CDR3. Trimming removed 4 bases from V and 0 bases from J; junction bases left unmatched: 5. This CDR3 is CASSSQGQLNTEAFF. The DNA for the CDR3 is TGTGCCAGCAGCTCTCAGGGACAGCTGAACACTGAAGCTTTCTTT.

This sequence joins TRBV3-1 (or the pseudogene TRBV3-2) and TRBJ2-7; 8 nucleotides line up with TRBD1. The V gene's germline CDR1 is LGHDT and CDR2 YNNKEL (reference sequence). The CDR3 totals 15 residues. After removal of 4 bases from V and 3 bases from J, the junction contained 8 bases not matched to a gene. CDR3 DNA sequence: TGTGCCAGCAGCCGCCTCCGGACAGGGAACTACGAGCAGTACTTC. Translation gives CASSRLRTGNYEQYF.

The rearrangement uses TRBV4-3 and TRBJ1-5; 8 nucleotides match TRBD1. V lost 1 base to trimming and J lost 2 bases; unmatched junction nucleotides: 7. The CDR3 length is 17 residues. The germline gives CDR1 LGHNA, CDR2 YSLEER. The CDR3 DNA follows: TGCGCCAGCAGCCAAGGAGCACAGGGGGGAGGCAATCAGCCCCAGCATTTT. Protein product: CASSQGAQGGGNQPQHF.

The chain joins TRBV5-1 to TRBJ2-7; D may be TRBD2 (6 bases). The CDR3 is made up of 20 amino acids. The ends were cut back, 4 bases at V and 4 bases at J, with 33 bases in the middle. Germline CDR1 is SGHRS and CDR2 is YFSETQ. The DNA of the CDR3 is TGCGCCAGCAGCCTGTCGTGGAGGGGCTTGAGAAGGGGCAGTATTTACGAGCAGTACTTC. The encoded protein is CASSLSWRGLRRGSIYEQYF. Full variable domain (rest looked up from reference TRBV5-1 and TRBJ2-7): KAGVTQTPRYLIKTRGQQVTLSCSPISGHRSVSWYQQTPGQGLQFLFEYFSETQRNKGNFPGRFSGRQFSNSRSEMNVSTLELGDSALYLCASSLSWRGLRRGSIYEQYFGPGTRLTVT.

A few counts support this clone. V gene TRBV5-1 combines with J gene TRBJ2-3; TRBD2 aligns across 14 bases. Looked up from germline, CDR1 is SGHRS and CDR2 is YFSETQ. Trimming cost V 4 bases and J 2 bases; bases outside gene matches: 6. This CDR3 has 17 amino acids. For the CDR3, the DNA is TGCGCCAGCAGCCCCAGACTAGCGGGGGGGATCACAGATACGCAGTATTTT. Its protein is CASSPRLAGGITDTQYF.